This T cell receptor (beta chain) was captured by sequencing in a study of T cell changes during pregnancy in multiple sclerosis. Sequenced by immunoSEQ multiplex PCR; TCRdb stores in-frame clones only, minus some. The sample includes about 100,000 clones, just over 90% of them seen just once. This CDR3 contains 14 residues. V gave up 6 bases and J gave up 2 bases, with 14 bases separating them. From germline, CDR1 is LGHNT and CDR2 FRNRAP. The clonotype comes from a female donor in good health, enrolled as a control in a pregnancy study. This chain uses TRBV12-5 with TRBJ2-7; unclear D gene. The sample here was peripheral blood, taken in the second trimester of pregnancy. Written as DNA, the CDR3 is TGTGCTAGTGGAAAAGACTGGGTGCCCTACGAGCAGTACTTC. Translation: CASGKDWVPYEQYF.